This TCR beta chain was captured by sequencing in a study of siplizumab effects on memory and regulatory T cells (dated by TCRdb to between 2018 and 2020). A note on the overall study: The study looked at the effect of siplizumab, an anti-CD2 antibody, on alloreactive T-cell subsets in allogeneic mixed lymphocyte reactions made from human PBMCs. The investigation overall reported the following: Roughly 80-97% of proliferating CD4+ or CD8+ clones could not be assigned a naive or memory phenotype. Sequences below about 10^-5 frequency were poorly captured, so only a minor fraction of alloreactive clones could be mapped to unstimulated subsets. No functional confirmation was obtained for the suppressive function of proliferating Tregs from siplizumab cultures. The cumulative frequency of alloreactive sequences traceable to unstimulated CD4+ memory T cells was significantly reduced by siplizumab. Greater diversity appeared to be present in unstimulated naive T cells than in memory T cells, and a substantial contribution to the alloresponse seemed to be made by naive cells. Of the alloreactive CD4+ clones that could be mapped, the Treg-derived share averaged 68.8% with siplizumab compared with roughly 27% in control reactions.

Sorted unstimulated T cells and proliferating T cells recovered from mixed lymphocyte reactions were subjected to TCRbeta CDR3 sequencing. Fresh whole blood from ten HLA-typed healthy donors was used as the source from which PBMCs were isolated. The library was prepared using the immunoSEQ multiplex PCR assay. Each sample had 85,000 to 100,000 TCR templates assayed by the deep sequencing platform. Genomic DNA extracted from sorted T cells was used for TCRbeta CDR3 sequencing. The paper's data handling went like this. The R programming language was used for clonal analysis of the TCRbeta CDR3 data. Alloreactive CD4+ and CD8+ clones were identified by comparing unstimulated samples to CFSE-low samples taken after the reaction. Alloreactive CD4+ clones were assigned to regulatory or non-regulatory origin by matching sequences to sorted unstimulated Treg and non-Treg repertoires. TCRdb limited this immuneACCESS table to in-frame rearrangements with V and J called. A share of clones is missing; checked studies link under half to unresolved V genes, and the rest is unexplained. D and trimming were read from the DNA, whereas the V and J calls and clone size are those reported in that table. This sample lists about 85,000 clones; approximately 95% were detected once. Around a sixth of the sample is in the top ten clones.

Trimming leaves V shorter by 3 bases and J shorter by 1 base, with the junction holding 8 bases beyond the gene matches. From cysteine to phenylalanine, the CDR3 is 17 amino acids long. The read is trimmed to its CDR3 DNA, 51 bases read in frame from base 1. Via the germline V gene, CDR1 is SGDLS and CDR2 YYNGEE. Comment on this clone: Its antigen remains unidentified. One base away there is no much larger clone; base qualities are not given.

What was sequenced was CD8+ T cells sorted from blood. The rearrangement combines TRBV9 with TRBJ2-1, and 9 junctional nucleotides match TRBD2. The origin of this receptor is a human donor in good health. The nucleotide sequence reads as follows: TGTGCCAGCAGCGCGGGGACTAGCAGTGAATCCTACAATGAGCAGTTCTTC. The translation is CASSAGTSSESYNEQFF.